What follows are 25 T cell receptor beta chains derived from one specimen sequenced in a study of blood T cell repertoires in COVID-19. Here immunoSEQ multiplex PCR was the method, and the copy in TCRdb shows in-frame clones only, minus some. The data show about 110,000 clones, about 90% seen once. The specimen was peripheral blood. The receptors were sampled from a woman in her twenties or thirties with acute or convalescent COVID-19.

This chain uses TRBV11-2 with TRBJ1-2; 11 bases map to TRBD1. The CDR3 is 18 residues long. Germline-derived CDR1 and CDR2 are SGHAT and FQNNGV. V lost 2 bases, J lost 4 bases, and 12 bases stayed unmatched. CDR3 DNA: TGTGCCAGCAGCTTATACCCCTCTGGTGGGACAGGGGGCTATGGCTACACCTTC. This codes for CASSLYPSGGTGGYGYTF.

CDR3 DNA sequence: TGTGCCAGCCGACTAGCGGGGGATACCTACGAGCAGTACTTC. Protein: CASRLAGDTYEQYF. This chain connects TRBV19 to TRBJ2-7, with 12 bases aligning to TRBD2. There are 14 residues in the CDR3. The V segment lost 9 bases and the J segment 2 bases; nucleotides outside the gene matches: 5. Looked up from germline, CDR1 is LNHDA and CDR2 is SQIVND (reference sequence).

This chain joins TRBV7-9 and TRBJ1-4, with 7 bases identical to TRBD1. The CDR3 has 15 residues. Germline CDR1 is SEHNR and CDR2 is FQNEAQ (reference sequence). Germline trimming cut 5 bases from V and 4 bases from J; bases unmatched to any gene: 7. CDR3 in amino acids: CASSGQEHVNEKLFF. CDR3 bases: TGTGCCAGCAGCGGACAGGAGCACGTTAATGAAAAACTGTTTTTT.

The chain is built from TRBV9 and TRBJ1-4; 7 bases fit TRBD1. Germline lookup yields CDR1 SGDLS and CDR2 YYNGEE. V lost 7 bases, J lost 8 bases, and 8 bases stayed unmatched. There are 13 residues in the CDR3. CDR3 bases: TGTGCCAGCGGCCCAGGGGGAAGAGAAAAACTGTTTTTT. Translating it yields CASGPGGREKLFF.

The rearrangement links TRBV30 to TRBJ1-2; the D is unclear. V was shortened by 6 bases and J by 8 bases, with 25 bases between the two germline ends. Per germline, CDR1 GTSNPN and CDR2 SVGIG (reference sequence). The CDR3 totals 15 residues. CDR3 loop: CACDEPGYKIQGYTF. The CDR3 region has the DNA TGTGCCTGCGATGAACCGGGGTACAAAATTCAGGGCTACACCTTC.

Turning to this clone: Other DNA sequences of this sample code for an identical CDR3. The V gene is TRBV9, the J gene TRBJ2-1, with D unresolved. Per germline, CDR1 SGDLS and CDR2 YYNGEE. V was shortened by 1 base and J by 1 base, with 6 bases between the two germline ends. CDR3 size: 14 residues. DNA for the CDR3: TGTGCCAGCAGCGTACTAGGTTCCTACAATGAGCAGTTCTTC. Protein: CASSVLGSYNEQFF.

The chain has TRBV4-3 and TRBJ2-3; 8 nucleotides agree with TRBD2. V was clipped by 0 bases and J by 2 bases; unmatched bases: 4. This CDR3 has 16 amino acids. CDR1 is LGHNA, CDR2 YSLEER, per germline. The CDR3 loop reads CASSQDASGPTDTQYF. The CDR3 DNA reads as TGCGCCAGCAGCCAAGATGCTAGCGGGCCCACAGATACGCAGTATTTT.

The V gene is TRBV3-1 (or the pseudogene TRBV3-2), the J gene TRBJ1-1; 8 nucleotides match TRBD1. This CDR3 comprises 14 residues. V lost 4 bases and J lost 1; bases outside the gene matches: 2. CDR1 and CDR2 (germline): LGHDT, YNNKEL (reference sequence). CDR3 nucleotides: TGTGCCAGCAGCCCGGGACAGGCGAACACTGAAGCTTTCTTT. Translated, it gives CASSPGQANTEAFF.

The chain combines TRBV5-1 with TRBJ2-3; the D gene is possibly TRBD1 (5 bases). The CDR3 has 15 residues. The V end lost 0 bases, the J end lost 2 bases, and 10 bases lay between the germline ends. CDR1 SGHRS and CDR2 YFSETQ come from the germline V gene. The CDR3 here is CASSLGQTATDTQYF. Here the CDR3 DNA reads TGCGCCAGCAGCTTGGGACAGACAGCCACAGATACGCAGTATTTT.

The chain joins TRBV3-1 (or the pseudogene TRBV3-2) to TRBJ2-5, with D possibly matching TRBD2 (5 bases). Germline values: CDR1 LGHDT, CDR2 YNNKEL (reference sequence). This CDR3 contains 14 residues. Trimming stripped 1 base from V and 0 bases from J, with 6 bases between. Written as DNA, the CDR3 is TGTGCCAGCAGCCAAGCGGGGTACCAAGAGACCCAGTACTTC. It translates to CASSQAGYQETQYF.

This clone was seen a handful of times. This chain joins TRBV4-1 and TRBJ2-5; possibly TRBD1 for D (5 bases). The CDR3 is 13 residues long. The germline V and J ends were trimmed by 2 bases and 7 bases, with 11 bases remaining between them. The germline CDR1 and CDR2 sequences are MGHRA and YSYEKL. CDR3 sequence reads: CASSQLRGRTQYF. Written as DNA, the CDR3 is TGCGCCAGCAGCCAATTAAGGGGAAGGACCCAGTACTTC.

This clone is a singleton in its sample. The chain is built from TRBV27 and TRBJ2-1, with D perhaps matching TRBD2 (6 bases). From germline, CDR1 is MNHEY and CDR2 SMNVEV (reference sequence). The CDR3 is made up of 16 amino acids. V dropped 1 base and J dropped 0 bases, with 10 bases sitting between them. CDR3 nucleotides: TGTGCCAGCAGTTTATTTGCGGGGCGCTCCTACAATGAGCAGTTCTTC. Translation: CASSLFAGRSYNEQFF.

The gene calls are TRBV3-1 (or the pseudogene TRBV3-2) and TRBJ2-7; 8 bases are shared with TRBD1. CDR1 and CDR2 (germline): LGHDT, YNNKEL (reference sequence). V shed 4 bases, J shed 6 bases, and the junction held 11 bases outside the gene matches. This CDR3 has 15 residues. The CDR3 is CASSPRTGLFPEQYF. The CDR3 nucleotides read TGTGCCAGCAGCCCGAGGACAGGGCTGTTTCCCGAGCAGTACTTC.

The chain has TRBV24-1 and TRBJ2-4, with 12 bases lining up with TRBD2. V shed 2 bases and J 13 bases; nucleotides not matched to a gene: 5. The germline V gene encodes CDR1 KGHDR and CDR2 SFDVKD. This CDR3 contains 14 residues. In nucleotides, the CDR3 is TGTGCCACCAGTGATTCTGGACTAGCGGGGCAGCAGTACTTC. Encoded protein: CATSDSGLAGQQYF.

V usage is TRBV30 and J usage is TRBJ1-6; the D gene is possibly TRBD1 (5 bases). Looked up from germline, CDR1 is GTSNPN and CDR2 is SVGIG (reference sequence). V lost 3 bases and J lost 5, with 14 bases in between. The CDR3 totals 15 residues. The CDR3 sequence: CAWSRDRSHNSPLHF. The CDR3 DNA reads TGTGCCTGGAGCCGAGACAGAAGTCATAATTCACCCCTCCACTTT.

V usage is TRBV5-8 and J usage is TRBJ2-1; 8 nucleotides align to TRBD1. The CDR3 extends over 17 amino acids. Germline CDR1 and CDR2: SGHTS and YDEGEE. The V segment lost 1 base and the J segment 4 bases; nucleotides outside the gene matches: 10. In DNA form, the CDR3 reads TGTGCCAGCAGCTTGATTTCAGGGGGCGTAAGTTACAATGAGCAGTTCTTC. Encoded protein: CASSLISGGVSYNEQFF.

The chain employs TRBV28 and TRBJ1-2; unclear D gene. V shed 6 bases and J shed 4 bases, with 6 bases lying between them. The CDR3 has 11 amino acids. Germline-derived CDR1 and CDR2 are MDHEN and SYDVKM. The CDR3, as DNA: TGTGCCAGCAGAGGGAGCTATGGCTACACCTTC. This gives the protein CASRGSYGYTF.

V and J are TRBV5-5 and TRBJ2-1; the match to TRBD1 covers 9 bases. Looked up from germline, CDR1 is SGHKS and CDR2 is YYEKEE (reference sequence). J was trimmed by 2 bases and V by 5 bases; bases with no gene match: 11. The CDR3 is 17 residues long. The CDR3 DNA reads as TGTGCCAGCAGGACCGGGACAGGGCTACAACCCTACAATGAGCAGTTCTTC. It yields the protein CASRTGTGLQPYNEQFF.

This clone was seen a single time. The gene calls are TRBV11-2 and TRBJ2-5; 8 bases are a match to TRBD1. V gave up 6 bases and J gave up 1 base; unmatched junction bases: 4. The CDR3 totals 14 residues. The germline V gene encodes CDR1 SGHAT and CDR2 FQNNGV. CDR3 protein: CASRYGQGQETQYF. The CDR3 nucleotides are TGTGCCAGCAGATACGGACAGGGCCAAGAGACCCAGTACTTC.

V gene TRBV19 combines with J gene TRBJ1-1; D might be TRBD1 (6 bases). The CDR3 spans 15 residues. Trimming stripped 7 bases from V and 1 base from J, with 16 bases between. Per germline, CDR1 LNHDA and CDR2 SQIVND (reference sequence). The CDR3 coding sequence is TGTGCCAGTACCCCACAGGGTTTGGAGAACACTGAAGCTTTCTTT. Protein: CASTPQGLENTEAFF. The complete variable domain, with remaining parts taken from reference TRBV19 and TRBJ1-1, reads DGGITQSPKYLFRKEGQNVTLSCEQNLNHDAMYWYRQDPGQGLRLIYYSQIVNDFQKGDIAEGYSVSREKKESFPLTVTSAQKNPTAFYLCASTPQGLENTEAFFGQGTRLTVV.

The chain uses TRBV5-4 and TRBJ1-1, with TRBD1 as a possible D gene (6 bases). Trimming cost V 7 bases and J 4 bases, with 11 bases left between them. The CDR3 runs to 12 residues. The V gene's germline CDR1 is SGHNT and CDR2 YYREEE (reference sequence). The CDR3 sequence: CASGTTSTEAFF. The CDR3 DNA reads TGTGCCAGCGGGACAACGAGCACTGAAGCTTTCTTT.

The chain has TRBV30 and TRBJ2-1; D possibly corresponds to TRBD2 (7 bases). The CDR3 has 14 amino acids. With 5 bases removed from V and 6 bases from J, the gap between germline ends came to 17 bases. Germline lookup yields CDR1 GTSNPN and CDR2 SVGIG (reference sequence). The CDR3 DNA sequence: TGTGCCTGGGAGAGGGGGGGCCGTGCCAATGAGCAGTTCTTC. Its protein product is CAWERGGRANEQFF.

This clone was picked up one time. CDR3 sequence reads: CASTVLREKLFF. Written as DNA, the CDR3 is TGTGCCAGCACGGTGTTGCGGGAAAAACTGTTTTTT. J is TRBJ1-4 and V is TRBV12-3 or TRBV12-4; the D is unclear. The V gene lost 7 bases and the J gene lost 8 bases, with 11 bases spanning the gap. The CDR3 covers 12 residues.

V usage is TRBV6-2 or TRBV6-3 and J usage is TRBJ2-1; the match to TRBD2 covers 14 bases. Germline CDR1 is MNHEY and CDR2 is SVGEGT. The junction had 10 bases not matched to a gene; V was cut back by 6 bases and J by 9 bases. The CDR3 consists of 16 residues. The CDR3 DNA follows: TGTGCCAGCAGCGGGAGAGGACTAGCGGGAGGCGGTGAGCAGTTCTTC. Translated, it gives CASSGRGLAGGGEQFF.

CDR3 nucleotides: TGTGCCAGCAGAACGACAGGGAAAGAGACCCAGTACTTC. Encoded protein: CASRTTGKETQYF. The chain links TRBV6-5 to TRBJ2-5; 7 bases line up with TRBD1. The CDR3 is 13 amino acids. Unmatched junction bases numbered 4, after V lost 6 bases and J lost 3 bases. Germline assignment: CDR1 MNHEY and CDR2 SVGAGI.